This T cell receptor beta chain was documented in a study of blood T cell repertoires in COVID-19. Study context: Nucleic acid was either cDNA or gDNA, and it came from T cells, B-cell-depleted T cells, or PBMCs.

This CDR3 has 13 amino acids. CDR1 and CDR2 from the germline V gene are SEHNR and FQNEAQ (reference sequence). The ends were cut back, 5 bases at V and 3 bases at J, with 11 bases in the middle. Adults between roughly 18 and 89 years of age took part from under 25 US areas. Cohort assignment relied on participant-reported clinical history. A case of COVID-19 had been met by exposed participants within 2 weeks before study entry. Sequencing was performed with immunoSEQ multiplex PCR; in TCRdb, only in-frame clones are kept and a portion is missing. The repertoire holds approximately 220,000 clones, with 90% as singletons.

The receptor was derived from a man in his thirties or forties who had been exposed to COVID-19. V and J are TRBV7-9 and TRBJ2-7, with D tentatively TRBD1 (6 bases). Sequenced input: PBMCs or T cells enriched from blood (not recorded which). CDR3 loop: CASSKGQFYEQYF. The CDR3 DNA reads TGTGCCAGCAGCAAAGGACAGTTCTACGAGCAGTACTTC.